This record concerns one TCR beta chain sequence. Antigen specificity is unknown. This sample is part of a study of chemoradiotherapy in HPV16-positive cancers. Over chemoradiotherapy, repertoires were sampled more than once. J gave up 4 bases and V 9 bases, and 11 bases lay outside the gene matches. The CDR3 covers 14 residues. Germline V gene sequence: CDR1 SGHNT, CDR2 YYREEE (reference sequence). Libraries were prepared by immunoSEQ multiplex PCR; TCRdb keeps only in-frame clonotypes and omits some of them. This sample has about 14,000 clones; over 85% occur once, and the top ten carry about 4.5%. Study results and limitations: HPV-responsive T-cell expansion during chemoradiotherapy was linked to improved recurrence-free survival in HPV16-positive patients. Non-HPV-specific T cells did not expand in tumors during treatment, whereas candidate HPV-specific clones and E7-related motifs did. Only a couple of HPV16-positive patients supplied the functional HPV-specificity definition.

J is TRBJ2-3 and V is TRBV5-4; TRBD2 agrees at 7 bases. The clonotype was recovered from a human donor with HPV-associated anogenital cancer. Sequences were derived from tumor tissue, sampled from a patient who underwent chemoradiotherapy. CDR3 sequence reads: CATLPGGGADTQYF. The CDR3 region has the DNA TGTGCCACCCTACCCGGGGGAGGGGCAGATACGCAGTATTTT.